This T cell receptor beta chain stems from a study of response to subunit inactivated influenza vaccine. This CDR3 spans 12 amino acids. V dropped 8 bases and J dropped 7 bases, with 14 bases sitting between them. The germline CDR1 and CDR2 sequences are MDHEN and SYDVKM. TCRdb passed the RT-PCR reads through MiXCR, listing each CDR3 protein once. The sample has about 540,000 distinct CDR3 sequences; roughly 25% are singletons. This clonotype was seen repeatedly, ten times or more. These data were likewise used in another study, on T cells expressing NK-cell markers. That paper notes: TCR beta libraries carry UMIs added by 5'RACE template switching. Of CD8+ T cells, 1.0-7.0% belonged to dominant NKG2C+ clonotypes in six or seven donors. In several donors, dominant clonotypes made up roughly 28.3-65% of CD3+CD56-NKG2C+ cells.

The source material was CD4+ T cells sorted from PBMCs, sampled 11 to 12 days after vaccination. The chain has TRBV28 and TRBJ1-2; D might be TRBD1 (5 bases). This receptor was taken from a man aged 45-60 years who received an inactivated influenza vaccine. The DNA of the CDR3 is TGTGCCAGCGGTATCCGCAGGGTTGGCTACACCTTC. Its translation is CASGIRRVGYTF.